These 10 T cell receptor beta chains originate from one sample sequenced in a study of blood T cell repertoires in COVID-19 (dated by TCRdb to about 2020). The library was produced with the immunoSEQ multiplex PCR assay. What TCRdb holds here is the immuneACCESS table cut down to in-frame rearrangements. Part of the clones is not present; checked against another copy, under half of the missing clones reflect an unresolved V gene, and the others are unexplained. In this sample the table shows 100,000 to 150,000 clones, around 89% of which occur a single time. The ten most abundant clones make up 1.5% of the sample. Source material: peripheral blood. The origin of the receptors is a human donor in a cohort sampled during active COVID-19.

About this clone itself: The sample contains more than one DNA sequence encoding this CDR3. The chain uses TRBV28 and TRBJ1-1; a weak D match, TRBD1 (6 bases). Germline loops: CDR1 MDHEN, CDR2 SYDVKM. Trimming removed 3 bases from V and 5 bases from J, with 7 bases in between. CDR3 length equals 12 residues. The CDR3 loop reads CASSFRGTEAFF. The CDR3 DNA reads TGTGCCAGCAGTTTTAGGGGGACTGAAGCTTTCTTT.

The CDR3 DNA sequence: TGTGCCATCAGCCAAGGACTAGCGGGAGCAATTGATACGCAGTATTTT. Translation: CAISQGLAGAIDTQYF. V is TRBV10-3 and J is TRBJ2-3; 13 bases align to TRBD2. Germline CDR1 reads ENHRY; CDR2 reads SYGVKD. The ends lost 6 bases at V and 6 bases at J; junction bases unmatched: 9. The CDR3 sequence is 16 residues long.

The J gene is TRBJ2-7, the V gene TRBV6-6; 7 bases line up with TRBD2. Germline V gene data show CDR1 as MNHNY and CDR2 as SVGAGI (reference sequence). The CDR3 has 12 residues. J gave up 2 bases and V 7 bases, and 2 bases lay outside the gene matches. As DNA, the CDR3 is TGTGCCAGCAAAGCGGGAACCTACGAGCAGTACTTC. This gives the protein CASKAGTYEQYF.

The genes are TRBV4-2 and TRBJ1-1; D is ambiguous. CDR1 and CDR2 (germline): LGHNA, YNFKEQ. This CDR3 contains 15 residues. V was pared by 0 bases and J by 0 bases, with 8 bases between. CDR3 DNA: TGTGCCAGCAGCCAAGATCTTGTCCTGAACACTGAAGCTTTCTTT. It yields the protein CASSQDLVLNTEAFF.

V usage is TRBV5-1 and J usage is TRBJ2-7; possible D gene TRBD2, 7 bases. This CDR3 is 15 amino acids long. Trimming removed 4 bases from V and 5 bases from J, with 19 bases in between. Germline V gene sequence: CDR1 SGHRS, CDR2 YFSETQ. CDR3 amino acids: CASSHPPGGADEQYF. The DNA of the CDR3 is TGCGCCAGCAGCCACCCTCCGGGGGGCGCGGACGAGCAGTACTTC. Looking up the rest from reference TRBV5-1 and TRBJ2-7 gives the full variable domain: KAGVTQTPRYLIKTRGQQVTLSCSPISGHRSVSWYQQTPGQGLQFLFEYFSETQRNKGNFPGRFSGRQFSNSRSEMNVSTLELGDSALYLCASSHPPGGADEQYFGPGTRLTVT.

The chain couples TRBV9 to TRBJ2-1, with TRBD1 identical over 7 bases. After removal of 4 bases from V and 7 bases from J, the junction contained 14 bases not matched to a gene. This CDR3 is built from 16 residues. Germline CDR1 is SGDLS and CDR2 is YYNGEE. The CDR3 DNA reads TGTGCCAGCAGCCCCCGGACAGGACTTTTCAGGAATGAGCAGTTCTTC. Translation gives CASSPRTGLFRNEQFF.

CDR3 protein: CASSKEPRGDDEQYF. Written as DNA, the CDR3 is TGTGCCAGCAGCAAAGAACCCAGGGGGGATGACGAGCAGTACTTC. The chain joins TRBV21-1 to TRBJ2-7; whether TRBD1, the table's D call, matches the DNA was not checked. TRBV21-1 corresponds to a pseudogene. The CDR3 contains 15 residues.

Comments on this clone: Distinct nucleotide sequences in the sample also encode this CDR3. The CDR3 nucleotides are TGTGCCAGCTCCCCGGGAGCGGGGGGTTCCTACGAGCAGTACTTC. Its translation: CASSPGAGGSYEQYF. The chain joins TRBV18 to TRBJ2-7; TRBD2 agrees at 9 bases. The CDR3 is made up of 15 amino acids. Unmatched junction bases numbered 7, after V lost 6 bases and J lost 1 base. The germline V gene has CDR1 KGHSH and CDR2 LQKENI.

The CDR3 loop is CASRHRDNEQFF. The CDR3 DNA follows: TGTGCCAGCAGACACAGAGATAATGAGCAGTTCTTC. V gene TRBV28 combines with J gene TRBJ2-1; D gene ambiguous. The germline gives CDR1 MDHEN, CDR2 SYDVKM. V dropped 6 bases and J dropped 7 bases, with 10 bases sitting between them. The CDR3 sequence is 12 residues long.

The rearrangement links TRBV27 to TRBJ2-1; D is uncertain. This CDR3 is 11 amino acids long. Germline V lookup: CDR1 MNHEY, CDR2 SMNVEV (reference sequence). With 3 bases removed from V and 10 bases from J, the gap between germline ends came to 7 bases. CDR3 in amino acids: CASSFLDEQFF. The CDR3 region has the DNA TGTGCCAGCAGTTTCCTAGACGAGCAGTTCTTC.